Sequencing of this T cell receptor (beta chain) was carried out in a study of blood T cells in healthy people across ages. The V gene lost 8 bases and the J gene lost 1 base, with 14 bases spanning the gap. Germline V CDR1 and CDR2: MNHEY, SVGAGI. The CDR3 consists of 14 residues. PCR was performed a second time for roughly 7 to 12 cycles using a sample-barcoded 5' primer and a J-beta primer mix. Every single cDNA molecule received a tag from a template-switch adaptor with 12 random nucleotides. TCRdb used MiXCR to reprocess the 5' RACE reads, holding one entry per CDR3 protein. The data hold around 990,000 distinct CDR3 sequences, with roughly two fifths observed a single time.

Sequencing was carried out using blood. The TCR sequence derives from a man between 18 and 35 years old in good health. The chain is built from TRBV6-5 and TRBJ1-1, with D perhaps matching TRBD1 (6 bases). The chain's CDR3 is CASRGTPENTEAFF. The DNA of the CDR3 is TGTGCCAGCCGGGGGACACCTGAGAACACTGAAGCTTTCTTT.